The text below deals with one T cell receptor (beta chain). The data originate from a study of CD8+ T cells in alopecia areata. Extracted RNA was reverse transcribed into cDNA, the sequencing template. Generated by immunoSEQ multiplex PCR, the TCRdb table keeps only in-frame clones and is missing some. Here the sample spans roughly 30,000 clones, 62% being singletons. Germline V gene lookup returns CDR1 MDHEN and CDR2 SYDVKM. After removal of 6 bases from V and 1 base from J, the junction contained 6 bases not matched to a gene. The CDR3 sequence is 14 residues long. Collected material from alopecia areata patients comprised lesional scalp punch biopsies and peripheral blood.

This clonotype was sampled from a human donor with alopecia areata. The J gene is TRBJ2-7, the V gene TRBV28; the match to TRBD1 covers 7 bases. The sequenced sample consisted of NKG2D-high CD8+ T cells sorted from blood. The CDR3 region is CASRNTGVSYEQYF. CDR3 sequence (DNA): TGTGCCAGCAGAAACACAGGGGTATCCTACGAGCAGTACTTC. Together with reference TRBV28 and TRBJ2-7, the CDR3 gives the full variable domain: DVKVTQSSRYLVKRTGEKVFLECVQDMDHENMFWYRQDPGLGLRLIYFSYDVKMKEKGDIPEGYSVSREKKERFSLILESASTNQTSMYLCASRNTGVSYEQYFGPGTRLTVT.